The clone carrying this TCR beta chain was seen a handful of times. What it binds is not known. This entry is derived from a study of beta chain features in type 1 diabetes. Every isolated RNA sample was fully reverse transcribed, so sequencing captured expressed TCRB transcripts. Sequencing was performed with immunoSEQ multiplex PCR; in TCRdb, only in-frame clones are kept and a portion is missing. The table shows 500,000 to 850,000 clones, with over 11% occurring only once. Germline V gives CDR1 SGHAT, CDR2 FQNNGV. The CDR3 has 16 amino acids. The ends lost 1 base at V and 7 bases at J; junction bases unmatched: 6. Overall study results and limits: In all four CD4+ subsets, TCRB CDR3 length was significantly, moderately reduced in type 1 diabetes.

This TCR was recovered from a man younger than 35 with type 1 diabetes. Material: naive CD4+ T cells from blood. This rearrangement joins TRBV11-2 to TRBJ2-1; TRBD2 agrees at 11 bases. This CDR3 reads CASSLGLAGGANEQFF. In DNA, the CDR3 is TGTGCCAGCAGCTTAGGGCTAGCGGGAGGAGCGAATGAGCAGTTCTTC.